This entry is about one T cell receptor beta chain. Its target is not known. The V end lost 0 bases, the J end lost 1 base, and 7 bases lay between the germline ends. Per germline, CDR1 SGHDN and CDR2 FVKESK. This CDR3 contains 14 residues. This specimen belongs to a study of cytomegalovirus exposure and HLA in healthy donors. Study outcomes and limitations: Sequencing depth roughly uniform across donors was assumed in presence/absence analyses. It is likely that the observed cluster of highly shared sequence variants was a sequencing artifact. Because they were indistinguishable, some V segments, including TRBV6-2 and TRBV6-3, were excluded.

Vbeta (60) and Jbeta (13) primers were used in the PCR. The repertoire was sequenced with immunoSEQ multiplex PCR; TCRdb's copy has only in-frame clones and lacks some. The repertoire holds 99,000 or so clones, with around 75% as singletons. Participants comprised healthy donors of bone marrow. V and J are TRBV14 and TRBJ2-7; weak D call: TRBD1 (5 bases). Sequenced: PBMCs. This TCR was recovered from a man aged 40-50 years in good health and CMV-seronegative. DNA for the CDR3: TGTGCCAGCAGCCAAGACCCAGGGTCCTACGAGCAGTACTTC. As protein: CASSQDPGSYEQYF. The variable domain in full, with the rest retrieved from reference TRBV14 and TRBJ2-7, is EAGVTQFPSHSVIEKGQTVTLRCDPISGHDNLYWYRRVMGKEIKFLLHFVKESKQDESGMPNNRFLAERTGGTYSTLKVQPAELEDSGVYFCASSQDPGSYEQYFGPGTRLTVT.